The sequence of this T cell receptor beta chain was determined in a study of OX40 agonist ivuxolimab in advanced cancers. TCRdb keeps only in-frame clones here, not all; method: immunoSEQ multiplex PCR. The profile shows around 70,000 clones, 88% of them singletons. The germline V gene encodes CDR1 LNHDA and CDR2 SQIVND (reference sequence). Trimming at V came to 6 bases and at J to 7 bases, leaving 8 bases not matched to a gene. There are 13 residues in the CDR3. This chain joins TRBV19 and TRBJ2-5; 7 positions match TRBD1. The TCR originated in an adult with an advanced solid tumor such as melanoma, head and neck, liver or kidney cancer. The sequencing used CD4+ or CD8+ T cells sorted from blood, collected in a trial of the OX40 agonist ivuxolimab. In DNA form, the CDR3 reads TGTGCCAGTAGGTCAGGGGGTCTGGGGACCCAGTACTTC. Protein: CASRSGGLGTQYF.